This entry lists 16 T cell receptor beta chains sequenced from one sample in a study of fetal regulatory T cell absence and autoimmunity. Using immunoSEQ multiplex PCR, the repertoire was profiled, and TCRdb retains in-frame clones only, with some absent. The sample yields 46,000 or so clones, 70% to 85% seen once. The sequenced sample was cord blood. The source of these receptors is a newborn boy with IPEX syndrome.

V is TRBV7-8 and J is TRBJ1-2; D not certain. Germline V lookup: CDR1 SGHVS, CDR2 FQNEAQ. Trimming shortened V by 4 bases and J by 4 bases, and 4 bases separated the two germline ends. The CDR3 length is 11 residues. Written as DNA, the CDR3 is TGTGCCAGCAGCTCCCCCTATGGCTACACCTTC. The encoded protein is CASSSPYGYTF.

This clone was seen a single time. In nucleotides, the CDR3 is TGTGCCAGCTCACCTTTACAGGGTTCCAAACCCCCGTGGACTGAAGCTTTCTTT. It yields the protein CASSPLQGSKPPWTEAFF. The gene calls are TRBV18 and TRBJ1-1, with a weak D call TRBD1 (6 bases). Per the germline V gene, CDR1 is KGHSH and CDR2 is LQKENI. Trimming stripped 3 bases from V and 5 bases from J, with 25 bases between. The CDR3 totals 18 residues.

The chain carries TRBV4-2 and TRBJ2-7; a possible D gene is TRBD2 (5 bases). There are 16 residues in the CDR3. CDR1 and CDR2 from the germline V gene are LGHNA and YNFKEQ. Trimming removed 0 bases from V and 2 bases from J, with 14 bases in between. CDR3 sequence reads: CASSQEGGGPTYEQYF. In nucleotides, the CDR3 is TGTGCCAGCAGCCAAGAAGGAGGCGGACCTACCTACGAGCAGTACTTC.

The chain has TRBV5-4 and TRBJ2-3, with D possibly TRBD2 on 5 matching bases. This CDR3 spans 18 amino acids. Germline V lookup: CDR1 SGHNT, CDR2 YYREEE (reference sequence). V lost 0 bases, J lost 0 bases, and 17 bases lay in between. The CDR3 protein is CASSLEPVASTSTDTQYF. CDR3 DNA: TGTGCCAGCAGCTTGGAACCCGTAGCGTCAACTAGCACAGATACGCAGTATTTT.

The rearrangement links TRBV18 to TRBJ2-7, with no clear D. Germline CDR1 and CDR2: KGHSH and LQKENI. The CDR3 is made up of 14 amino acids. The germline V and J ends were trimmed by 4 bases and 5 bases, with 15 bases remaining between them. The CDR3 nucleotides read TGTGCCAGCTCACGCGTGGGTCTGACGGACGAGCAGTACTTC. Protein sequence: CASSRVGLTDEQYF.

The V and J genes are TRBV6-4 and TRBJ2-1, with 9 bases aligning to TRBD2. CDR1 and CDR2 (germline): MRHNA, SNTAGT. The CDR3 loop spans 15 amino acids. After removal of 3 bases from V and 6 bases from J, the junction contained 6 bases not matched to a gene. The CDR3: CASSEGLAGTNEQFF. In nucleotides, the CDR3 is TGTGCCAGCAGTGAAGGGCTAGCGGGGACCAATGAGCAGTTCTTC.

This clone was seen a single time. The genes are TRBV10-3 and TRBJ1-1; no clear D. Trimming shortened V by 4 bases and J by 4 bases, and 19 bases separated the two germline ends. CDR1 is ENHRY and CDR2 is SYGVKD in the germline V gene. The CDR3 covers 16 residues. CDR3 nucleotide sequence: TGTGCCATCAGTGGTCGGATGGGCACGAGGCCCACTGAAGCTTTCTTT. This encodes CAISGRMGTRPTEAFF.

The chain is built from TRBV11-3 and TRBJ2-2; D is unclear. The length of the CDR3 is 13 residues. Germline CDR1 and CDR2: SGHNT and YENEEA. V was clipped by 5 bases and J by 5 bases, with 9 bases between them. The DNA of the CDR3 is TGTGCCAGCAGCCAGCGACTGACCGGGGAGCTGTTTTTT. The encoded protein is CASSQRLTGELFF.

This clone was seen just once. The rearrangement uses TRBV5-1 and TRBJ1-1; 8 positions agree with TRBD1. The CDR3 runs 14 residues. The germline V gene encodes CDR1 SGHRS and CDR2 YFSETQ. V was pared by 4 bases and J by 2 bases, with 4 bases of the junction left unmatched. The CDR3 sequence: CASSTTGDNTEAFF. The CDR3 bases are TGCGCCAGCAGCACGACAGGGGATAACACTGAAGCTTTCTTT.

This clone was seen a single time. V is TRBV5-4 and J is TRBJ2-7, with a possible D match to TRBD2 (5 bases). From germline, CDR1 is SGHNT and CDR2 YYREEE (reference sequence). V was cut by 1 base and J by 2 bases, with 7 bases left in between. The CDR3 extends over 13 amino acids. As DNA, the CDR3 is TGTGCCAGCAGCTTGCGGGGTACCTACGAGCAGTACTTC. It encodes CASSLRGTYEQYF. Together with reference TRBV5-4 and TRBJ2-7, the CDR3 gives the full variable domain: ETGVTQSPTHLIKTRGQQVTLRCSSQSGHNTVSWYQQALGQGPQFIFQYYREEENGRGNFPPRFSGLQFPNYSSELNVNALELDDSALYLCASSLRGTYEQYFGPGTRLTVT.

The chain carries TRBV11-2 and TRBJ2-5, with 11 nucleotides matching TRBD2. With 0 bases clipped from V and 4 bases from J, the junction kept 1 base outside the gene matches. Germline CDR1 and CDR2: SGHAT and FQNNGV. This CDR3 spans 15 amino acids. As DNA, the CDR3 is TGTGCCAGCAGCTTAGATAGCGGGGGGGCAGAGACCCAGTACTTC. It translates to CASSLDSGGAETQYF.

The CDR3 coding sequence is TGTGCCAGCAGCGTAGGAGGGCAGGGGGCCACAGATACGCAGTATTTT. Protein product: CASSVGGQGATDTQYF. The chain employs TRBV9 and TRBJ2-3, with 8 positions matching TRBD1. The V gene's germline CDR1 is SGDLS and CDR2 YYNGEE. This CDR3 has 16 amino acids. V was clipped by 0 bases and J by 2 bases; unmatched bases: 5.

The chain is built from TRBV7-2 and TRBJ2-1; TRBD2 matches 9 bases. The trim removed 1 base at V and 7 bases at J, leaving 5 bases unmatched. The CDR3 runs 15 residues. CDR1 and CDR2 from the germline V gene are SGHTA and FQGNSA. The CDR3 DNA reads TGTGCCAGCAGCTTAGTAGCGGGGGCCTTTAATGAGCAGTTCTTC. Amino acids: CASSLVAGAFNEQFF.

Comment on this clone: The germline gene is not matched at one end of the junction; a read error may be the cause. The chain joins TRBV6-6 to TRBJ1-1; weak D call: TRBD1 (5 bases). This CDR3 is built from 12 residues. The germline gives CDR1 MNHNY, CDR2 SVGAGI (reference sequence). The CDR3 protein is CASSTDRGSRIF. CDR3 DNA: TGTGCCAGCAGTACGGATCGGGGGAGTCGGATCTTT.

This clone has only one observation. The chain employs TRBV4-1 and TRBJ1-3; weak D call: TRBD1 (6 bases). The CDR3 extends over 14 amino acids. The V end was cut by 2 bases, the J end by 7 bases, with 12 bases between. CDR1 and CDR2 from the germline V gene are MGHRA and YSYEKL. CDR3 nucleotides: TGCGCCAGCAGCCAACCGCTAGGGGGGAACACCATATATTTT. It translates to CASSQPLGGNTIYF.

This sequence joins TRBV10-3 and TRBJ2-1; possible D gene TRBD1, 5 bases. The germline CDR1 and CDR2 sequences are ENHRY and SYGVKD. Trimming took 0 bases from V and 0 from J, leaving 9 bases between them. This CDR3 has 16 amino acids. This CDR3 is CAISESAQGSYNEQFF. For the CDR3, the DNA is TGTGCCATCAGTGAGTCGGCGCAGGGCTCCTACAATGAGCAGTTCTTC.